This entry lists 28 T cell receptor beta chains sequenced from one sample in a study of molecular identifiers for immune sequencing clone quantification. TCRdb re-called the PCR reads with MiXCR, one entry per CDR3 protein. The sample contains hundreds of thousands of distinct CDR3 sequences, about 20% of which appear only once. The sequenced sample consisted of naive CD8+ T cells from blood, with Jurkat cell RNA spiked in. The subset denotes: FACS-sorted CD8+CD4-CCR7+CD45RA+ naive T cells. These receptors all stem from a human donor in good health. Some libraries in this study had Jurkat cell RNA spiked in.

This clonotype was seen repeatedly, ten times or more. The rearrangement links TRBV12-5 to TRBJ2-5, with no clear D. The germline V gene has CDR1 LGHNT and CDR2 FRNRAP. There are 12 residues in the CDR3. V was trimmed by 6 bases and J by 3 bases, leaving 8 bases between them. The CDR3 coding sequence is TGTGCTAGTGGCCGGACGGAAGAGACCCAGTACTTC. Protein: CASGRTEETQYF.

This clonotype showed up many times. The chain employs TRBV7-9 and TRBJ2-3, with TRBD1 as a possible D gene (6 bases). The germline V gene has CDR1 SEHNR and CDR2 FQNEAQ (reference sequence). Trimming left V 3 bases short and J 2 bases short, with 9 bases between. This CDR3 is 14 amino acids long. CDR3 protein: CASSFWTDTDTQYF. The CDR3 nucleotides are TGTGCCAGCAGCTTTTGGACAGACACAGATACGCAGTATTTT.

This clonotype was observed at least ten times. In nucleotides, the CDR3 is TGTGCCAGCAGTTTATTGGGCGGGGGGTCAGATACGCAGTATTTT. Translated, it gives CASSLLGGGSDTQYF. The V call is TRBV27, the J call TRBJ2-3; TRBD2 matches at 8 bases. Per the germline V gene, CDR1 is MNHEY and CDR2 is SMNVEV (reference sequence). The CDR3 covers 15 residues. The V segment lost 1 base and the J segment 4 bases; nucleotides outside the gene matches: 4.

This clonotype was counted many times. V gene TRBV6-1 combines with J gene TRBJ1-6; 7 nucleotides line up with TRBD1. Germline trimming cut 4 bases from V and 5 bases from J; bases unmatched to any gene: 11. The CDR3 totals 17 residues. CDR1 is MNHNS, CDR2 SASEGT, per germline. The CDR3 sequence is CASSVPDRSENNSPLHF. The CDR3, as DNA: TGTGCCAGCAGTGTCCCGGACAGGTCCGAAAATAATTCACCCCTCCACTTT.

This clonotype has at least ten counts. V is TRBV6-2 or TRBV6-3 and J is TRBJ1-5; TRBD1 might be the D (5 bases). The V and J ends lost 3 bases and 5 bases respectively, with 14 bases between them. Germline-derived CDR1 and CDR2 are MNHEY and SVGEGT. This CDR3 region has 15 residues. CDR3 in DNA: TGTGCCAGCAGTTATGATTGGACACTTTATCAGCCCCAGCATTTT. Protein: CASSYDWTLYQPQHF.

This clonotype was found many times. The V and J genes are TRBV11-2 and TRBJ2-7; tentatively, D is TRBD2 (5 bases). The CDR3 has 11 residues. In germline, CDR1 is SGHAT, CDR2 FQNNGV. Trimming left V 1 base short and J 13 bases short, with 11 bases between. CDR3 coding DNA: TGTGCCAGCAGCTTAGTAGCGAGGTTTTACTTC. Protein sequence: CASSLVARFYF.

This clonotype appeared many times. The V gene is TRBV14, the J gene TRBJ2-7; D is uncertain. Trimming removed 3 bases at V and 3 bases at J, with 9 bases between. The germline CDR1 and CDR2 sequences are SGHDN and FVKESK. This CDR3 has 13 amino acids. CDR3 loop: CASSQASIYEQYF. For the CDR3, the DNA is TGTGCCAGCAGCCAGGCCTCTATCTACGAGCAGTACTTC.

V is TRBV6-2 or TRBV6-3 and J is TRBJ2-7; D perhaps matches TRBD2 (6 bases). V lost 0 bases and J lost 0, with 15 bases in between. The germline gives CDR1 MNHEY, CDR2 SVGEGT. This CDR3 comprises 17 residues. CDR3 protein: CASSYSTSGGNSYEQYF. As DNA, the CDR3 is TGTGCCAGCAGTTACTCGACCAGCGGCGGGAACTCCTACGAGCAGTACTTC.

This clonotype was counted at least ten times. The gene calls are TRBV30 and TRBJ2-3, with a weak D call TRBD2 (6 bases). In germline, CDR1 is GTSNPN, CDR2 SVGIG (reference sequence). V dropped 1 base and J dropped 1 base, with 12 bases sitting between them. The CDR3 consists of 15 residues. The CDR3 loop is CAWSGVAVGTDTQYF. CDR3 bases: TGTGCCTGGAGTGGTGTAGCGGTAGGCACAGATACGCAGTATTTT.

Worth noting for this clonotype: Just one base apart from a much larger clone, this may be a read error. The V and J genes are TRBV7-2 and TRBJ2-1, with D possibly called TRBD1 or TRBD2 (6 bases each). This CDR3 is 13 amino acids long. Germline lookup yields CDR1 SGHTA and CDR2 FQGNSA. The V gene lost 0 bases and the J gene lost 12 bases, with 12 bases spanning the gap. The CDR3 loop reads CASSLAGGSGQFF. The CDR3 coding sequence is TGTGCCAGCAGCTTAGCAGGGGGGAGTGGGCAGTTCTTC.

Regarding this clonotype: This may stem from a read error, because a much larger clone lies one nucleotide away. The chain employs TRBV24-1 and TRBJ2-2; either TRBD1 or TRBD2 may fit D (6 bases each). The CDR3 extends over 17 amino acids. In germline, CDR1 is KGHDR, CDR2 SFDVKD. Here the CDR3 reads CATSLSPYRVGTGGLFF. CDR3 nucleotides: TGTGCCACCAGCCTCTCACCCTACAGGGTCGGCACCGGGGGGCTGTTTTTT.

As to this clonotype: A read error may produce the germline difference seen at one junction end. Here the CDR3 reads CASKSAGNETQHF. The CDR3 DNA is TGTGCCAGCAAGTCCGCAGGGAACGAGACCCAGCACTTC. The rearrangement joins TRBV6-4 to TRBJ2-5, with a weak D call TRBD1 (5 bases). Germline V gene data show CDR1 as MRHNA and CDR2 as SNTAGT. The CDR3 runs to 13 residues.

CDR3 coding DNA: TGTGCCAGCAGCTTATCTCCCAGCTCCTATAATTCACCCCTCCACTTT. It codes for CASSLSPSSYNSPLHF. This chain uses TRBV13 with TRBJ1-6; D gene uncertain. The V and J ends lost 2 bases and 0 bases respectively, with 8 bases between them. This CDR3 is built from 16 residues. The germline V gene encodes CDR1 PRHDT and CDR2 FYEKMQ (reference sequence).

This clonotype has a count of ten or more. The chain has TRBV28 and TRBJ2-7; D ambiguous. Germline-derived CDR1 and CDR2 are MDHEN and SYDVKM. Trimming stripped 3 bases from V and 1 base from J, with 10 bases between. The CDR3 covers 14 residues. CDR3 nucleotide sequence: TGTGCCAGCAGTTTGTTCGATGAATCCTACGAGCAGTACTTC. This codes for CASSLFDESYEQYF.

The rearrangement uses TRBV7-9 and TRBJ1-2; 8 bases agree with TRBD1. Unmatched junction bases numbered 8, after V lost 1 base and J lost 7 bases. The CDR3 totals 15 residues. The germline gives CDR1 SEHNR, CDR2 FQNEAQ (reference sequence). The CDR3 bases are TGTGCCAGCAGCTTAGTAGGGACAGGATATTTTGGCTACACCTTC. Its protein is CASSLVGTGYFGYTF.

This clonotype was recorded at least ten times. The chain is built from TRBV5-4 and TRBJ2-7; 8 bases are shared with TRBD1. This CDR3 spans 16 amino acids. Germline trimming cut 4 bases from V and 2 bases from J; bases unmatched to any gene: 11. Germline values: CDR1 SGHNT, CDR2 YYREEE (reference sequence). The CDR3 reads CASSPQSGQAAYEQYF. In nucleotides, the CDR3 is TGTGCCAGCAGCCCCCAGTCGGGACAGGCCGCCTACGAGCAGTACTTC.

V usage is TRBV19 and J usage is TRBJ2-7; 9 positions match TRBD1. The length of the CDR3 is 14 residues. Germline V gene data show CDR1 as LNHDA and CDR2 as SQIVND (reference sequence). V dropped 7 bases and J dropped 4; count of bases not matched to a gene: 8. The CDR3: CASNSTGGGYEQYF. The CDR3 region has the DNA TGTGCCAGTAATTCCACAGGGGGCGGGTACGAGCAGTACTTC.

This clonotype was picked up many times. The gene calls are TRBV12-3 or TRBV12-4 and TRBJ2-3; 7 bases are shared with TRBD2. The CDR3 runs to 16 residues. The trim removed 5 bases at V and 4 bases at J, leaving 12 bases unmatched. CDR3 nucleotide sequence: TGTGCCAGCAGTCCTCGTTGGGGGGAGGGCGCAGATACGCAGTATTTT. Translating it yields CASSPRWGEGADTQYF.

This clonotype was observed at least ten times. The V call is TRBV6-2 or TRBV6-3, the J call TRBJ2-1; D not resolved. The CDR3 is 13 amino acids. In germline, CDR1 is MNHEY, CDR2 SVGEGT. Trimming cost V 3 bases and J 5 bases, with 8 bases left between them. CDR3 region: CASSYSKNNEQFF. The CDR3 nucleotides read TGTGCCAGCAGTTATAGCAAGAACAATGAGCAGTTCTTC.

There are many counts of this clonotype. The genes are TRBV20-1 and TRBJ2-5; D remains ambiguous. CDR1 is DFQATT, CDR2 SNEGSKA, per germline (reference sequence). The length of the CDR3 is 12 residues. With 2 bases removed from V and 5 bases from J, the gap between germline ends came to 9 bases. The CDR3 loop is CSARSGRETQYF. Written as DNA, the CDR3 is TGCAGTGCTAGATCGGGTAGGGAGACCCAGTACTTC.

The sample holds many counts of this clonotype. The rearrangement uses TRBV7-9 and TRBJ2-2; D ambiguous. The CDR3 consists of 12 residues. Trimming took off 1 base at V and 12 bases at J, with 9 bases between the two ends. Germline values: CDR1 SEHNR, CDR2 FQNEAQ (reference sequence). The CDR3, as DNA: TGTGCCAGCAGCTTAGGGAGCCGGCAGCTGTTTTTT. Its protein is CASSLGSRQLFF.

This clonotype showed up many times. This chain joins TRBV7-3 and TRBJ2-1; 10 bases fit TRBD2. This CDR3 has 18 residues. J lost 4 bases, V lost 5 bases, and 14 bases had no gene match. Looked up from germline, CDR1 is SGHTA and CDR2 is FQGTGA. The CDR3 region is CASSPGPPLAGAYNEQFF. CDR3 coding DNA: TGTGCCAGCAGCCCAGGCCCGCCTCTAGCGGGAGCTTACAATGAGCAGTTCTTC.

Turning to this clonotype: Just one base apart from a much larger clone, this may be a read error. The gene calls are TRBV4-1 and TRBJ1-4; no firm D call. The germline V gene encodes CDR1 MGHRA and CDR2 YSYEKL. The CDR3 spans 15 residues. The CDR3 DNA reads as TGCGCCAGCACCCAAAGGAGAACAGCTAATGAAAAACTGTTTTTT. Its protein product is CASTQRRTANEKLFF.

On this clonotype itself: This may be a read error: a much more frequent sequence differs by one nucleotide. The J gene is TRBJ1-2, the V gene TRBV5-6; no definite D call. The CDR3 consists of 14 residues. With 4 bases removed from V and 5 bases from J, the gap between germline ends came to 15 bases. The V gene's germline CDR1 is SGHDT and CDR2 YYEEEE. As DNA, the CDR3 is TGTGCCAGCAGCCAAGTTACAGTCTATTATGGCTACACCTTC. Its translation is CASSQVTVYYGYTF.

This clonotype was detected ten times or more. The V call is TRBV27, the J call TRBJ1-2; TRBD1 aligns across 8 bases. Germline assignment: CDR1 MNHEY and CDR2 SMNVEV (reference sequence). V lost 6 bases to trimming and J lost 4 bases; unmatched junction nucleotides: 7. The CDR3 runs 14 residues. The CDR3 DNA reads TGTGCCAGCAGATCAGGGGGCGCAGGCTATGGCTACACCTTC. Encoded protein: CASRSGGAGYGYTF.

The rearrangement uses TRBV7-9 and TRBJ2-1, with D perhaps TRBD1 (6 bases). The germline V and J ends were trimmed by 5 bases and 8 bases, with 13 bases remaining between them. This CDR3 has 13 residues. CDR1 is SEHNR and CDR2 is FQNEAQ in the germline V gene (reference sequence). CDR3 nucleotides: TGTGCCAGCAGCACCTGGGGGACATATGAGCAGTTCTTC. It translates to CASSTWGTYEQFF.

Ten or more counts support this clonotype. Sequence at one end of the junction differs from germline and may be a read error. The rearrangement joins TRBV13 to TRBJ2-7, with 9 nucleotides matching TRBD2. The CDR3 covers 15 residues. Germline V gives CDR1 PRHDT, CDR2 FYEKMQ (reference sequence). This chain's CDR3 is CASSPGLAGYYEQYF. The DNA for the CDR3 is TGCGCCAGCAGCCCGGGGCTAGCGGGATACTACGAGCAGTACTTC. Full variable domain (missing parts from reference TRBV13 and TRBJ2-7): AAGVIQSPRHLIKEKRETATLKCYPIPRHDTVYWYQQGPGQDPQFLISFYEKMQSDKGSIPDRFSAQQFSDYHSELNMSSLELGDSALYFCASSPGLAGYYEQYFGPGTRLTVT.

Remarks on this clonotype: This may come from a read error, since a much larger clone is one base off. This sequence joins TRBV24-1 and TRBJ2-2; D possibly corresponds to TRBD1 (6 bases). This CDR3 spans 13 amino acids. Trimming pared 4 bases from V and 6 bases from J, leaving 8 bases between. Germline CDR1 KGHDR, CDR2 SFDVKD. The CDR3 sequence: CATSDAGAGELFF. The DNA of the CDR3 is TGTGCCACCAGTGACGCAGGGGCCGGGGAGCTGTTTTTT.